The table lists the clone carrying this T cell receptor beta chain with a few counts. The antigen remains undetermined. The sample belongs to a study of OX40 agonist ivuxolimab in advanced cancers. TCRdb's table, derived via immunoSEQ multiplex PCR, lists solely in-frame clones and lacks some. The sample shows about 76,000 clones, roughly 85% of them seen only once. The CDR3 contains 14 residues. V was cut by 4 bases and J by 1 base, with 10 bases left in between. CDR1 is GTSNPN, CDR2 SVGIG, per germline (reference sequence). Drawing of blood for sampling happened at baseline, at cycle 4 day 1, and at cycle 7 day 1. Whole-study findings and limits: Patients who responded partially at 0.1-3.0 mg/kg showed clonal expansion ranking among the lowest. Normalized expansion of T-cell clones was also low for some nonresponders.

This chain joins TRBV30 and TRBJ2-2; a possible D gene is TRBD1 (6 bases). The sample in question was CD4+ or CD8+ T cells sorted from blood, obtained in a trial of the OX40 agonist ivuxolimab. The sequence was collected from an adult with an advanced solid tumor such as melanoma, head and neck, liver or kidney cancer. CDR3 coding DNA: TGTGCCTGGACTGACAGGAGGAACACCGGGGAGCTGTTTTTT. It encodes CAWTDRRNTGELFF.